This TCR beta chain comes out of a study of T cell repertoires in cytomegalovirus infection. TCRdb re-called the reads through MiXCR, storing one row per CDR3 protein. This table holds more than 350,000 distinct CDR3 sequences, roughly a third found once. V shed 4 bases, J shed 5 bases, and the junction held 13 bases outside the gene matches. CDR1 is DFQATT and CDR2 is SNEGSKA in the germline V gene (reference sequence). The CDR3 loop spans 16 amino acids. Sequencing was carried out using PBMCs. The sequence was obtained from a human donor in good health (CMV status not recorded). Some clones in this sample may be carry-over from other donors' samples. The V call is TRBV20-1, the J call TRBJ2-1; 8 positions match TRBD2. The CDR3 loop is CSAKPLGGGPNNEQFF. The CDR3 nucleotides are TGCAGTGCTAAACCTCTGGGCGGGGGGCCGAACAATGAGCAGTTCTTC.